This entry lists 32 T cell receptor beta chains sequenced from one sample in a study of cytomegalovirus exposure and HLA in healthy donors. Primers for the PCR totalled 60 Vbeta and 13 Jbeta. Sequenced by immunoSEQ multiplex PCR; TCRdb stores in-frame clones only, minus some. The table shows about 160,000 clones, with approximately 80% occurring only once. Sequencing was performed on PBMCs. These receptors all come from a man younger than 30 in good health and CMV-seropositive.

The CDR3 spells CASTTNRAANEKLFF. The CDR3 coding sequence is TGTGCCAGTACTACCAACAGAGCAGCTAATGAAAAACTGTTTTTT. The chain uses TRBV19 and TRBJ1-4, with no clear D. The CDR3 contains 15 residues. V dropped 7 bases and J dropped 3 bases, with 15 bases sitting between them. Per the germline V gene, CDR1 is LNHDA and CDR2 is SQIVND (reference sequence).

This chain joins TRBV13 and TRBJ1-1; no firm D call. This CDR3 is 13 amino acids long. Trimming took off 5 bases at V and 0 bases at J, with 7 bases between the two ends. Germline V gene data show CDR1 as PRHDT and CDR2 as FYEKMQ (reference sequence). The CDR3 is CASSLSVNTEAFF. CDR3 DNA: TGTGCCAGCAGCCTCAGCGTGAACACTGAAGCTTTCTTT. Full variable domain (outside the CDR3, taken from reference TRBV13 and TRBJ1-1): AAGVIQSPRHLIKEKRETATLKCYPIPRHDTVYWYQQGPGQDPQFLISFYEKMQSDKGSIPDRFSAQQFSDYHSELNMSSLELGDSALYFCASSLSVNTEAFFGQGTRLTVV.

The chain joins TRBV29-1 to TRBJ2-3; a possible D gene is TRBD2 (5 bases). Deletions cut 5 bases from V and 2 bases from J, with 14 bases between. CDR3 length equals 14 residues. CDR1 is SQVTM and CDR2 is ANQGSEA in the germline V gene. The CDR3 sequence: CSVSLAGDTDTQYF. DNA for the CDR3: TGCAGCGTTTCCCTCGCGGGTGACACAGATACGCAGTATTTT.

This chain uses TRBV30 with TRBJ1-2; 8 nucleotides align to TRBD1. CDR3 size: 13 residues. The germline CDR1 and CDR2 sequences are GTSNPN and SVGIG (reference sequence). Losses at the gene ends were 4 bases for V and 3 bases for J; bases not matched to a gene: 4. CDR3 sequence reads: CAWNPDRDYGYTF. The CDR3 region has the DNA TGTGCCTGGAACCCGGACAGGGACTATGGCTACACCTTC.

This chain connects TRBV7-3 to TRBJ2-2; possible D gene TRBD1, 5 bases. Trimming removed 4 bases from V and 4 bases from J, with 10 bases in between. Germline-derived CDR1 and CDR2 are SGHTA and FQGTGA. The CDR3 sequence is 14 residues long. CDR3 DNA sequence: TGTGCCAGCAGCTCTCGACAGAGCACCGGGGAGCTGTTTTTT. Translating it yields CASSSRQSTGELFF.

The chain is built from TRBV27 and TRBJ1-1; D call uncertain. Germline CDR1 and CDR2: MNHEY and SMNVEV (reference sequence). V lost 6 bases, J lost 0 bases, and 11 bases lay in between. The CDR3 sequence is 14 residues long. Written as DNA, the CDR3 is TGTGCCAGCAGCGTACAGCATATGAACACTGAAGCTTTCTTT. Protein sequence: CASSVQHMNTEAFF.

The chain employs TRBV19 and TRBJ2-1, with TRBD2 matching over 7 bases. After removal of 7 bases from V and 3 bases from J, the junction contained 6 bases not matched to a gene. There are 14 residues in the CDR3. Germline loops: CDR1 LNHDA, CDR2 SQIVND (reference sequence). The CDR3 DNA reads as TGTGCCAGTACCGACAGCGGGATCTACAATGAGCAGTTCTTC. As protein: CASTDSGIYNEQFF.

Written as DNA, the CDR3 is TGTGCCAGCAGCCAGTACGTCCGGCCGACTAGCGGGACGGATGAGCAGTTCTTC. The encoded protein is CASSQYVRPTSGTDEQFF. The genes are TRBV4-2 and TRBJ2-1; the match to TRBD2 covers 11 bases. Trimming at V came to 3 bases and at J to 8 bases, leaving 15 bases not matched to a gene. The CDR3 is 18 residues long. The germline gives CDR1 LGHNA, CDR2 YNFKEQ.

The chain has TRBV19 and TRBJ2-2; 10 bases are shared with TRBD1. The germline V gene has CDR1 LNHDA and CDR2 SQIVND (reference sequence). Germline trimming cut 7 bases from V and 6 bases from J; bases unmatched to any gene: 11. This CDR3 has 16 amino acids. The CDR3 loop reads CASIRGGTGVPGELFF. CDR3 bases: TGTGCCAGTATAAGGGGGGGGACAGGGGTGCCCGGGGAGCTGTTTTTT.

The gene calls are TRBV7-8 and TRBJ2-7, with D hard to call. Germline-derived CDR1 and CDR2 are SGHVS and FQNEAQ. CDR3 length equals 11 residues. Trimming stripped 3 bases from V and 2 bases from J, with 2 bases between. For the CDR3, the DNA is TGTGCCAGCAGCTTTACCTACGAGCAGTACTTC. Protein product: CASSFTYEQYF.

The rearrangement links TRBV19 to TRBJ2-1; D possibly corresponds to TRBD2 (5 bases). CDR1 is LNHDA, CDR2 SQIVND, per germline (reference sequence). This CDR3 region has 18 residues. The V end was cut by 0 bases, the J end by 9 bases, with 24 bases between. CDR3 DNA sequence: TGTGCCAGTAGTATAGATGGAAAAGGTACTAGGTCTCTGGCTGAGCAGTTCTTC. It specifies CASSIDGKGTRSLAEQFF.

The chain employs TRBV4-2 and TRBJ2-1; 8 bases fit TRBD2. J was trimmed by 5 bases and V by 3 bases; bases with no gene match: 3. In germline, CDR1 is LGHNA, CDR2 YNFKEQ. The CDR3 totals 14 residues. The CDR3 region is CASSQVGGDNEQFF. For the CDR3, the DNA is TGTGCCAGCAGCCAGGTCGGGGGGGACAATGAGCAGTTCTTC.

The rearrangement joins TRBV5-4 to TRBJ2-2, with D possibly TRBD1 on 6 matching bases. V was cut by 4 bases and J by 3 bases, with 16 bases left in between. Germline V gene sequence: CDR1 SGHNT, CDR2 YYREEE (reference sequence). The CDR3 consists of 16 residues. The CDR3 is CASSPSRGYDTGELFF. For the CDR3, the DNA is TGTGCCAGCAGCCCATCTAGGGGGTACGACACCGGGGAGCTGTTTTTT.

The V gene is TRBV19, the J gene TRBJ1-5; no definite D call. This CDR3 region has 17 residues. V was cut by 3 bases and J by 1 base, with 16 bases left in between. Germline V gene lookup returns CDR1 LNHDA and CDR2 SQIVND (reference sequence). This CDR3 is CASSIRDPSASNQPQHF. The CDR3 coding sequence is TGTGCCAGTAGTATTAGAGACCCTAGCGCCAGCAATCAGCCCCAGCATTTT.

The genes are TRBV19 and TRBJ1-2; 7 nucleotides line up with TRBD1. This CDR3 comprises 15 residues. V gave up 5 bases and J gave up 6 bases; unmatched junction bases: 12. Germline CDR1 reads LNHDA; CDR2 reads SQIVND (reference sequence). The CDR3: CASSFKQGSLNGYTF. The CDR3 DNA sequence: TGTGCCAGTAGTTTTAAACAGGGGAGCCTCAATGGCTACACCTTC.

This clone was detected only a few times. This chain connects TRBV4-3 to TRBJ2-1; TRBD2 matches 8 bases. V lost 0 bases and J lost 12; bases outside the gene matches: 7. Germline CDR1 LGHNA, CDR2 YSLEER. This CDR3 has 14 residues. This CDR3 reads CASSQDDSGTPQFF. CDR3 nucleotides: TGCGCCAGCAGCCAAGATGATAGCGGGACTCCGCAGTTCTTC.

V gene TRBV29-1 combines with J gene TRBJ1-1; D may be TRBD1 (5 bases). Germline CDR1 and CDR2: SQVTM and ANQGSEA. V was cut by 7 bases and J by 5 bases, with 20 bases left in between. The CDR3 is made up of 14 amino acids. The CDR3 DNA follows: TGCAGCGGCCGATGGGGGGAACCGGGGACTGAAGCTTTCTTT. Amino acid sequence: CSGRWGEPGTEAFF.

This clone was seen only once. This chain links TRBV6-1 with TRBJ2-7; TRBD2 agrees at 7 bases. In germline, CDR1 is MNHNS, CDR2 SASEGT. The V segment lost 6 bases and the J segment 0 bases; nucleotides outside the gene matches: 8. This CDR3 has 15 residues. The CDR3 spells CASSAVGTISYEQYF. CDR3 DNA sequence: TGTGCCAGCAGCGCAGTGGGGACTATCTCCTACGAGCAGTACTTC.

This chain links TRBV10-1 with TRBJ2-7, with 7 nucleotides matching TRBD1. V trimming: 3 bases; J trimming: 6 bases; junction bases outside the gene matches: 17. The germline gives CDR1 WNHNN, CDR2 SYGVQD (reference sequence). CDR3 length equals 17 residues. In DNA, the CDR3 is TGCGCCAGCAGTGATGACCCCAACGGGCGAGACAGGGCCGAGCAGTACTTC. Its protein is CASSDDPNGRDRAEQYF.

CDR3 bases: TGTGCCAGCAGTTTGACAGGGACCGATCAGCCCCAGCATTTT. This gives the protein CASSLTGTDQPQHF. V usage is TRBV5-6 and J usage is TRBJ1-5; 7 nucleotides line up with TRBD1. The V gene end was trimmed by 5 bases and the J gene end by 5 bases; junction bases not matched to a gene: 7. This CDR3 has 14 residues. CDR1 is SGHDT, CDR2 YYEEEE, per germline.

The chain has TRBV18 and TRBJ1-4; D is uncertain. Germline CDR1 KGHSH, CDR2 LQKENI. There are 12 residues in the CDR3. The germline V and J ends were trimmed by 3 bases and 12 bases, with 11 bases remaining between them. The DNA of the CDR3 is TGTGCCAGCTCACCCGTGGAGGGTGAACTGTTTTTT. Protein: CASSPVEGELFF.

This chain links TRBV21-1 with TRBJ2-1; whether TRBD1, the table's D call, matches the DNA was not checked. TRBV21-1 corresponds to a pseudogene. The CDR3 spans 15 residues. This CDR3 reads CASSKRWDTDNEQFF. CDR3 nucleotide sequence: TGTGCCAGCAGCAAAAGATGGGACACCGACAATGAGCAGTTCTTC.

V is TRBV7-9 and J is TRBJ1-1, with a weak D call TRBD1 (6 bases). The germline CDR1 and CDR2 sequences are SEHNR and FQNEAQ (reference sequence). V was clipped by 5 bases and J by 0 bases, with 13 bases between them. This CDR3 is built from 15 residues. The CDR3 loop reads CASSGTREVNTEAFF. The CDR3 bases are TGTGCCAGCAGCGGGACAAGGGAAGTGAACACTGAAGCTTTCTTT.

This sequence joins TRBV7-9 and TRBJ1-2; the D gene is possibly TRBD1 (6 bases). Looked up from germline, CDR1 is SEHNR and CDR2 is FQNEAQ (reference sequence). The length of the CDR3 is 15 residues. The V gene lost 5 bases and the J gene lost 0 bases, with 13 bases spanning the gap. The CDR3 DNA reads TGTGCCAGCAGCCGGGGGGGCTTAGCTAACTATGGCTACACCTTC. Encoded protein: CASSRGGLANYGYTF.

This clone showed up just a few times. V and J are TRBV10-1 and TRBJ2-7, with a tentative D call TRBD1 (6 bases). The CDR3 consists of 13 residues. With 7 bases removed from V and 6 bases from J, the gap between germline ends came to 16 bases. CDR1 is WNHNN and CDR2 is SYGVQD in the germline V gene (reference sequence). The CDR3 DNA reads TGCGCCAGCACTAGGACGGAAGGGGGCGAGCAGTACTTC. Its protein is CASTRTEGGEQYF.

This clone was detected only once. The chain joins TRBV4-1 to TRBJ1-2; 7 bases are a match to TRBD1. Germline V gene data show CDR1 as MGHRA and CDR2 as YSYEKL. CDR3 length equals 14 residues. Trimming removed 0 bases from V and 4 bases from J; junction bases left unmatched: 2. The chain's CDR3 is CASSQERQGYGYTF. The CDR3 DNA is TGCGCCAGCAGCCAAGAACGACAGGGCTATGGCTACACCTTC.

Only a few counts were recorded for this clone. This chain connects TRBV19 to TRBJ2-5; no clear D. The CDR3 runs 13 residues. Trimming stripped 4 bases from V and 1 base from J, with 7 bases between. Germline loops: CDR1 LNHDA, CDR2 SQIVND (reference sequence). The CDR3 reads CASSTLPQETQYF. CDR3 DNA: TGTGCCAGTAGTACACTACCCCAAGAGACCCAGTACTTC.

The chain has TRBV7-9 and TRBJ2-3; D may be TRBD1 (6 bases). The germline CDR1 and CDR2 sequences are SEHNR and FQNEAQ (reference sequence). The CDR3 runs 13 residues. Deletions cut 8 bases from V and 5 bases from J, with 14 bases between. CDR3 residues: CASGPGVKDTQYF. CDR3 coding DNA: TGTGCCAGCGGGCCAGGGGTGAAAGATACGCAGTATTTT.

The chain recombines TRBV30 with TRBJ2-1, with D possibly being TRBD1 (5 bases). The germline V and J ends were trimmed by 0 bases and 8 bases, with 17 bases remaining between them. Germline CDR1 and CDR2: GTSNPN and SVGIG (reference sequence). There are 15 residues in the CDR3. CDR3: CAWSVRPGRSDEQFF. The CDR3 coding sequence is TGTGCCTGGAGTGTAAGGCCAGGGCGGTCCGATGAGCAGTTCTTC.

The chain joins TRBV2 to TRBJ1-5; TRBD1 might be the D (6 bases). The CDR3 length is 14 residues. The V end lost 4 bases, the J end lost 3 bases, and 10 bases lay between the germline ends. Germline CDR1 SNHLY, CDR2 FYNNEI. CDR3 in amino acids: CASSVDSPNQPQHF. For the CDR3, the DNA is TGTGCCAGCAGTGTGGACAGTCCCAATCAGCCCCAGCATTTT.

This clone was detected once. The chain carries TRBV2 and TRBJ2-1, with TRBD2 matching 8 bases. CDR1 and CDR2 (germline): SNHLY, FYNNEI. The CDR3 has 15 residues. V gave up 5 bases and J gave up 9 bases; unmatched junction bases: 12. The CDR3 sequence: CASSPTAGGRGEQFF. The CDR3 DNA reads as TGTGCCAGCAGTCCAACTGCGGGAGGAAGGGGTGAGCAGTTCTTC.

This chain connects TRBV19 to TRBJ2-1, with 8 nucleotides matching TRBD2. The ends lost 0 bases at V and 8 bases at J; junction bases unmatched: 9. The CDR3 has 16 residues. The V gene's germline CDR1 is LNHDA and CDR2 SQIVND (reference sequence). This CDR3 reads CASSIDPLAVGDEQFF. The CDR3 nucleotides are TGTGCCAGTAGTATAGATCCACTAGCGGTGGGTGATGAGCAGTTCTTC.